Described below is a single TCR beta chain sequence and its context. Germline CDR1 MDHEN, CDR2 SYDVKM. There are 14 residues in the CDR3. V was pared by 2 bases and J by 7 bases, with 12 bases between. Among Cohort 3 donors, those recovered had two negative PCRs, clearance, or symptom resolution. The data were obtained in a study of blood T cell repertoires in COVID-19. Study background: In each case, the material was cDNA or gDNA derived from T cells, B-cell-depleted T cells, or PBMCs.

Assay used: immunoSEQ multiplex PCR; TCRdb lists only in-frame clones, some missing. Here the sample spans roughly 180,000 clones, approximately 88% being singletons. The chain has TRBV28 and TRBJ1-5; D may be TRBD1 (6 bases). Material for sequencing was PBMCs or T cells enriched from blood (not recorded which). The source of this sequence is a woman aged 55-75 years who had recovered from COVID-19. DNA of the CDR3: TGTGCCAGCAGTTTAGCACAGGGAACACAGCCCCAGCATTTT. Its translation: CASSLAQGTQPQHF.